The subject of this entry is one TCR beta chain. The data are from a study of cytomegalovirus exposure and HLA in healthy donors. The PCR used 60 Vbeta and 13 Jbeta primers. Profiled with immunoSEQ multiplex PCR; TCRdb holds only in-frame clones, not every one. The sample shows 150,000 to 200,000 clones, around three quarters of them seen only once. This receptor was obtained from a woman younger than 45 in good health and CMV-seronegative. Material for sequencing was PBMCs.

CDR3: CAWSVFGYRAKNIQYF. Here the CDR3 DNA reads TGTGCCTGGAGTGTATTCGGTTACCGAGCCAAAAACATTCAGTACTTC. The chain uses TRBV30 and TRBJ2-4; D unresolved. This CDR3 is built from 16 residues. The germline V gene encodes CDR1 GTSNPN and CDR2 SVGIG (reference sequence). The germline V and J ends were trimmed by 0 bases and 0 bases, with 12 bases remaining between them.